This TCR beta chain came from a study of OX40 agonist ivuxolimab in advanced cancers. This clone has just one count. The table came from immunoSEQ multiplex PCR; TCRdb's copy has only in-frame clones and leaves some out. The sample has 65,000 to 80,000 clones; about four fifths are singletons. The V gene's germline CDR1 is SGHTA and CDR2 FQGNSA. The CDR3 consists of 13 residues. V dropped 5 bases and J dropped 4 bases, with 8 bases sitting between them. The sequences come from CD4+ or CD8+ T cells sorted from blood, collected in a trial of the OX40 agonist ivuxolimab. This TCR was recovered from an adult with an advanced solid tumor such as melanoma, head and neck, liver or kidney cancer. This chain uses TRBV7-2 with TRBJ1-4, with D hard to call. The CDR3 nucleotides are TGTGCCAGCAGCCGCAACTTTAATGAAAAACTGTTTTTT. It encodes CASSRNFNEKLFF. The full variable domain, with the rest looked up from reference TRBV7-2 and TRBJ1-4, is GAGVSQSPSNKVTEKGKDVELRCDPISGHTALYWYRQSLGQGLEFLIYFQGNSAPDKSGLPSDRFSAERTGGSVSTLTIQRTQQEDSAVYLCASSRNFNEKLFFGSGTQLSVL.